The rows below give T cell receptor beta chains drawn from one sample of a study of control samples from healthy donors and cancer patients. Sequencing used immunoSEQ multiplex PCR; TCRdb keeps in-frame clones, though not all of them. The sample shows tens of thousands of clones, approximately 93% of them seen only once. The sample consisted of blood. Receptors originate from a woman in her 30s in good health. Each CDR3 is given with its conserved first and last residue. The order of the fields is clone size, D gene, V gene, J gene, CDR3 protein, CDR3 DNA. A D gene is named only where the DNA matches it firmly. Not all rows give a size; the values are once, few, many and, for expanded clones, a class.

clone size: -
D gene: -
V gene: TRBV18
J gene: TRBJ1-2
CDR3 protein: CASSNRENNYGYTF
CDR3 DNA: TGTGCCAGCTCAAACAGGGAAAACAACTATGGCTACACCTTC

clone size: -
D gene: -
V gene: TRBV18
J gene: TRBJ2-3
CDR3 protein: CASSPRESLARLLPSTDTQYF
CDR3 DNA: TGTGCCAGCTCACCAAGGGAGAGCCTAGCGCGATTACTTCCTAGCACAGATACGCAGTATTTT

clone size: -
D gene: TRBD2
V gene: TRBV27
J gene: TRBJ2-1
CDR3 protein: CASSPRPILAGRPLTSYNEQFF
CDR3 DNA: TGTGCCAGCAGTCCCCGACCCATACTAGCGGGACGACCTCTTACCTCCTACAATGAGCAGTTCTTC

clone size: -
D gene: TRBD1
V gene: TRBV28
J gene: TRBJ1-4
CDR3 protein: CASSFQGDRGYKLFF
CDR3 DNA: TGTGCCAGCAGTTTCCAGGGGGACAGGGGTTATAAACTGTTTTTT

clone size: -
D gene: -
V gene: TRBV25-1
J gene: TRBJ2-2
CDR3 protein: CASSVLGGAGELFF
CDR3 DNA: TGTGCCAGCAGTGTCCTGGGAGGAGCCGGGGAGCTGTTTTTT

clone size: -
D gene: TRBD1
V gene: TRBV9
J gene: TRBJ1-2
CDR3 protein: CASSPRTGEGYTF
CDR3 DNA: TGTGCCAGCAGCCCCCGGACAGGGGAAGGCTACACCTTC

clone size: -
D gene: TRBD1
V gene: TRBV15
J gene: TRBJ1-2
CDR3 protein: CATSRDLLAGGNGYTF
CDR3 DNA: TGTGCCACCAGCAGAGATCTCCTGGCAGGGGGAAATGGCTACACCTTC

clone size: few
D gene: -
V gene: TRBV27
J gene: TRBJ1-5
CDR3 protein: CASSFRNQPQHF
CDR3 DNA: TGTGCCAGCAGTTTCCGGAATCAGCCCCAGCATTTT

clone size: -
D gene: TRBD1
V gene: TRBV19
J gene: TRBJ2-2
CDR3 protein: CASSIGTGSTGELFF
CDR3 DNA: TGTGCCAGTAGTATCGGGACAGGCTCCACCGGGGAGCTGTTTTTT

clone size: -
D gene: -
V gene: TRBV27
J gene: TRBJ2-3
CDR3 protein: CASSLSAVDTQYF
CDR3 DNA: TGTGCCAGCAGTTTATCGGCGGTGGATACGCAGTATTTT